What follows are 28 T cell receptor beta chains derived from one specimen sequenced in a study of T cells after yellow fever vaccination. TCRdb redid the calling of the 5' RACE reads with MiXCR, one entry per CDR3 protein. The profile shows 100,000 to 150,000 distinct CDR3 sequences, under 8.5% of them singletons. The input for sequencing was CD4+ T cells sorted from PBMCs, taken approximately 11 days after the first yellow fever vaccination. The receptors come from a man between 18 and 29 years old who received the YFV17D yellow fever vaccine.

The V gene is TRBV10-1, the J gene TRBJ1-3; D is uncertain. The CDR3 is 14 amino acids. Trimming stripped 3 bases from V and 0 bases from J, with 6 bases between. In germline, CDR1 is WNHNN, CDR2 SYGVQD (reference sequence). This chain's CDR3 is CASSENFSGNTIYF. The CDR3 region has the DNA TGCGCCAGCAGTGAAAATTTCTCTGGAAACACCATATATTTT.

This clonotype was observed at least ten times. V usage is TRBV2 and J usage is TRBJ1-6, with D tentatively TRBD1 (6 bases). Germline loops: CDR1 SNHLY, CDR2 FYNNEI. The CDR3 is 14 residues long. With 8 bases removed from V and 7 bases from J, the gap between germline ends came to 15 bases. The CDR3 reads CASRQARGNSPLHF. CDR3 DNA sequence: TGTGCCAGCCGACAGGCTCGGGGAAATTCACCCCTCCACTTT.

About this clonotype: A read error may explain this, as a much larger clone is one base away. J is TRBJ2-3 and V is TRBV7-8; D uncertain. Looked up from germline, CDR1 is SGHVS and CDR2 is FQNEAQ. CDR3 size: 14 residues. V shed 5 bases and J shed 4 bases, with 13 bases lying between them. The CDR3 sequence: CASSVIRKADTQYF. For the CDR3, the DNA is TGTGCCAGCAGCGTCATTAGGAAAGCAGATACGCAGTATTTT.

This clonotype appeared many times. The chain couples TRBV7-9 to TRBJ1-4; weak D call: TRBD1 (5 bases). The CDR3 is made up of 14 amino acids. In germline, CDR1 is SEHNR, CDR2 FQNEAQ (reference sequence). V lost 5 bases and J lost 7, with 14 bases in between. As DNA, the CDR3 is TGTGCCAGCAGCCCCCATGGGGCAAGTGAAAAACTGTTTTTT. Protein product: CASSPHGASEKLFF.

This clonotype has ten or more counts. The gene calls are TRBV20-1 and TRBJ2-1; 7 nucleotides agree with TRBD2. Germline V gene sequence: CDR1 DFQATT, CDR2 SNEGSKA (reference sequence). The CDR3 sequence is 13 residues long. The V and J ends lost 6 bases and 6 bases, in that order; junction bases with no gene match: 8. This CDR3 is CSARFLAGNEQFF. CDR3 sequence (DNA): TGCAGTGCCAGATTCTTAGCGGGCAATGAGCAGTTCTTC.

This clonotype was seen repeatedly, ten times or more. The rearrangement links TRBV14 to TRBJ1-2, with TRBD1 matching over 8 bases. Trimming took 0 bases from V and 7 from J; bases not matched to a gene: 7. The CDR3 is 15 residues long. From germline, CDR1 is SGHDN and CDR2 FVKESK. This CDR3 reads CASSQEIAGGIGYTF. The CDR3 bases are TGTGCCAGCAGCCAAGAGATCGCAGGGGGCATTGGCTACACCTTC.

This clonotype was recorded many times. V gene TRBV20-1 combines with J gene TRBJ2-7; D ambiguous. The CDR3 runs to 15 residues. The germline CDR1 and CDR2 sequences are DFQATT and SNEGSKA (reference sequence). Deletions cut 3 bases from V and 2 bases from J, with 17 bases between. CDR3 bases: TGCAGTGCTAGCCCGACCGCTTTCGACCCCTACGAGCAGTACGTC. Translation: CSASPTAFDPYEQYV.

This clonotype has ten or more counts. The CDR3 spells CASSNRDRGDEAFF. The CDR3 region has the DNA TGCGCCAGCAGCAACCGGGACAGGGGTGATGAAGCTTTCTTT. This sequence joins TRBV5-1 and TRBJ1-1, with 10 positions matching TRBD1. The CDR3 contains 14 residues. Germline values: CDR1 SGHRS, CDR2 YFSETQ. V gave up 4 bases and J gave up 7 bases; unmatched junction bases: 7.

This clonotype was recorded at least ten times. V usage is TRBV20-1 and J usage is TRBJ2-1; D may be TRBD2 (5 bases). The germline CDR1 and CDR2 sequences are DFQATT and SNEGSKA (reference sequence). The V gene lost 8 bases and the J gene lost 0 bases, with 11 bases spanning the gap. CDR3 length equals 13 residues. In DNA, the CDR3 is TGCAGTTCTCTAGAGGGCTCCTACAATGAGCAGTTCTTC. This gives the protein CSSLEGSYNEQFF.

This clonotype was found a few times. V gene TRBV18 combines with J gene TRBJ2-6; D not certain. CDR1 and CDR2 (germline): KGHSH, LQKENI. The CDR3 consists of 13 residues. The V and J ends lost 8 bases and 0 bases respectively, with 5 bases between them. The CDR3, as DNA: TGTGCCAGCCTAAACTCTGGGGCCAACGTCCTGACTTTC. Amino acid sequence: CASLNSGANVLTF.

Many counts were recorded for this clonotype. This sequence joins TRBV2 and TRBJ1-3, with D hard to call. This CDR3 spans 13 amino acids. Trimming took 6 bases from V and 3 from J, leaving 9 bases between them. Germline loops: CDR1 SNHLY, CDR2 FYNNEI. The chain's CDR3 is CASRERVGNTIYF. Written as DNA, the CDR3 is TGTGCCAGCAGGGAACGCGTTGGAAACACCATATATTTT.

At least ten counts were recorded for this clonotype. The chain recombines TRBV12-3 or TRBV12-4 with TRBJ2-2, with 14 bases matching TRBD2. J gave up 5 bases and V 6 bases, and 5 bases lay outside the gene matches. There are 16 residues in the CDR3. The CDR3: CASRGTSGGETGELFF. CDR3 sequence (DNA): TGTGCCAGCAGGGGGACTAGCGGGGGTGAAACCGGGGAGCTGTTTTTT.

This clonotype showed up many times. The J gene is TRBJ1-2, the V gene TRBV5-1; D not certain. The germline V gene encodes CDR1 SGHRS and CDR2 YFSETQ. The CDR3 contains 13 residues. V was clipped by 5 bases and J by 6 bases, with 14 bases between them. CDR3 DNA sequence: TGCGCCAGCAGACCCAGTGTGGTGGATGGCTACACCTTC. Its translation is CASRPSVVDGYTF.

This clonotype was detected ten times or more. The chain carries TRBV2 and TRBJ2-3, with no clear D. CDR1 SNHLY and CDR2 FYNNEI come from the germline V gene. CDR3 length: 14 residues. V lost 6 bases and J 0 bases, leaving 10 bases between the germline ends. CDR3 sequence (DNA): TGTGCCAGCAGACAAGGCTCTAGCACAGATACGCAGTATTTT. Translation: CASRQGSSTDTQYF.

This clonotype has a count of ten or more. The V gene is TRBV6-1, the J gene TRBJ1-2, with 8 bases fitting TRBD1. This CDR3 comprises 14 residues. Unmatched junction bases numbered 3, after V lost 2 bases and J lost 4 bases. In germline, CDR1 is MNHNS, CDR2 SASEGT. The CDR3 nucleotides read TGTGCCAGCAGTGAATCTGGACAGGGCTATGGCTACACCTTC. Amino acids: CASSESGQGYGYTF.

This clonotype has a count of ten or more. As DNA, the CDR3 is TGCGCCAGCAGCCTATTAGGGGGACAGGGTTCCACAGATACGCAGTATTTT. This translates into CASSLLGGQGSTDTQYF. The V gene is TRBV4-3, the J gene TRBJ2-3, with 9 bases that match TRBD1. V shed 4 bases and J 2 bases; nucleotides not matched to a gene: 10. Germline V lookup: CDR1 LGHNA, CDR2 YSLEER. The CDR3 length is 17 residues.

In this sample, this clonotype turned up many times. The chain joins TRBV5-1 to TRBJ2-3; 8 nucleotides align to TRBD1. Germline-derived CDR1 and CDR2 are SGHRS and YFSETQ. This CDR3 is built from 14 residues. V lost 4 bases and J lost 6; bases outside the gene matches: 7. The CDR3 here is CASSEARGRDTQYF. DNA of the CDR3: TGCGCCAGCAGCGAGGCCAGGGGGCGCGATACGCAGTATTTT.

Here the CDR3 DNA reads TGCGCCAGCAGCCCCTCGAGCGGGGGGGCGTTAGAGACCCAGTACTTC. Its protein is CASSPSSGGALETQYF. This chain joins TRBV5-1 and TRBJ2-5, with TRBD2 matching 10 bases. This CDR3 is 16 amino acids long. V shed 4 bases, J shed 4 bases, and the junction held 10 bases outside the gene matches. The germline V gene encodes CDR1 SGHRS and CDR2 YFSETQ.

This clonotype was found many times. V gene TRBV27 combines with J gene TRBJ1-2; 11 positions agree with TRBD1. The CDR3 consists of 17 residues. Germline loops: CDR1 MNHEY, CDR2 SMNVEV (reference sequence). V shed 8 bases and J 4 bases; nucleotides not matched to a gene: 15. The chain's CDR3 is CASRYGQGAGWGYGYTF. For the CDR3, the DNA is TGTGCCAGCCGCTATGGACAGGGGGCGGGGTGGGGCTATGGCTACACCTTC.

The rearrangement joins TRBV5-4 to TRBJ2-4; D is tentatively TRBD1 or TRBD2 (6 bases each). The germline gives CDR1 SGHNT, CDR2 YYREEE (reference sequence). V lost 3 bases to trimming and J lost 6 bases, with 13 bases between them. The CDR3 is 14 residues long. The CDR3 sequence: CASSSPGEANIQYF. CDR3 sequence (DNA): TGTGCCAGCAGCTCCCCAGGGGAGGCAAACATTCAGTACTTC.

This clonotype was seen many times. The chain uses TRBV5-6 and TRBJ1-2; possibly TRBD1 for D (5 bases). The CDR3 sequence is 15 residues long. The V and J ends lost 0 bases and 4 bases respectively, with 13 bases between them. The germline gives CDR1 SGHDT, CDR2 YYEEEE. The chain's CDR3 is CASSLGPGVSYGYTF. CDR3 coding DNA: TGTGCCAGCAGCTTGGGTCCGGGGGTTTCCTATGGCTACACCTTC.

The sample holds many counts of this clonotype. This CDR3 reads CASSLTSGGSYTQYF. DNA for the CDR3: TGCGCCAGCAGCCTAACTAGCGGGGGGTCCTATACGCAGTATTTT. J is TRBJ2-3 and V is TRBV5-1; TRBD2 matches 12 bases. Germline V gene data show CDR1 as SGHRS and CDR2 as YFSETQ. V shed 4 bases, J shed 7 bases, and the junction held 7 bases outside the gene matches. CDR3 length equals 15 residues.

V and J are TRBV27 and TRBJ1-2; the D gene is possibly TRBD1 (5 bases). This CDR3 has 13 amino acids. Between the trimmed V and J ends, which lost 6 bases and 6 bases, there was a span of 14 bases. Germline V gene data show CDR1 as MNHEY and CDR2 as SMNVEV (reference sequence). The CDR3 bases are TGTGCCAGCAGACCATCGGGGGGGGATGGCTACACCTTC. Its translation is CASRPSGGDGYTF.

The sample holds many counts of this clonotype. The rearrangement uses TRBV7-2 and TRBJ2-7, with D hard to call. Germline CDR1 and CDR2: SGHTA and FQGNSA. The CDR3 extends over 14 amino acids. The germline V and J ends were trimmed by 4 bases and 2 bases, with 12 bases remaining between them. CDR3 amino acids: CASSSYLRTYEQYV. The CDR3 nucleotides are TGTGCCAGCAGCTCGTATCTAAGGACCTACGAGCAGTACGTC.

This clonotype was detected many times. This sequence joins TRBV20-1 and TRBJ2-1; 8 nucleotides line up with TRBD2. The J segment lost 7 bases and the V segment lost 4 bases, leaving 9 bases of the junction unmatched. The CDR3 runs 14 residues. Germline V gives CDR1 DFQATT, CDR2 SNEGSKA (reference sequence). DNA for the CDR3: TGCAGTGCTACCCACGGGGGGGCAGGAAATGAGCAGTTCTTC. This codes for CSATHGGAGNEQFF.

This clonotype showed up many times. The chain carries TRBV29-1 and TRBJ2-2, with D unresolved. The CDR3 spans 12 residues. Looked up from germline, CDR1 is SQVTM and CDR2 is ANQGSEA. In DNA form, the CDR3 reads TGCAGTGGCCGGGCCCCCACCGGGGAGCTGTTTTTT. This codes for CSGRAPTGELFF.

This clonotype was counted many times. The V and J genes are TRBV27 and TRBJ2-5; D remains unclear. The CDR3 runs 13 residues. Between the trimmed V and J ends, which lost 4 bases and 0 bases, there was a span of 6 bases. Germline V gene lookup returns CDR1 MNHEY and CDR2 SMNVEV (reference sequence). This chain's CDR3 is CASSSQHQETQYF. DNA for the CDR3: TGTGCCAGCAGTTCACAACACCAAGAGACCCAGTACTTC.

This clonotype was seen a few times. The chain carries TRBV14 and TRBJ2-1; D possibly corresponds to TRBD1 (6 bases). The CDR3 length is 13 residues. The V end was cut by 4 bases, the J end by 11 bases, with 15 bases between. Germline CDR1 is SGHDN and CDR2 is FVKESK. CDR3 sequence reads: CASSPPPGHKQFF. In DNA, the CDR3 is TGTGCCAGCAGCCCTCCCCCGGGACACAAGCAGTTCTTC.